These 25 T cell receptor beta chains share one sample of origin, sequenced in a study of T cell repertoires in cytomegalovirus infection. TCRdb recomputed calls from the reads with MiXCR, one row per CDR3 protein. Of 600,000 to 800,000 distinct CDR3 sequences in the sample, 20% to 25% were seen once. Specimen: CD8+ T cells from PBMCs. Receptors were obtained from a human donor in good health (CMV status not recorded). Some clones in this sample may be carry-over from other donors' samples.

The table lists this clonotype with many counts. The chain recombines TRBV7-9 with TRBJ2-3; D tentatively fits TRBD1 or TRBD2 (6 bases each). Looked up from germline, CDR1 is SEHNR and CDR2 is FQNEAQ (reference sequence). Trimming cost V 3 bases and J 2 bases, with 12 bases left between them. This CDR3 spans 15 amino acids. The DNA of the CDR3 is TGTGCCAGCAGCTTGAGGGGGGCCGCCACAGATACGCAGTATTTT. This codes for CASSLRGAATDTQYF.

This clonotype was found a few times. The chain uses TRBV20-1 and TRBJ2-1; 12 bases fit TRBD2. V shed 3 bases, J shed 4 bases, and the junction held 7 bases outside the gene matches. From germline, CDR1 is DFQATT and CDR2 SNEGSKA (reference sequence). The CDR3 covers 16 residues. In nucleotides, the CDR3 is TGCAGTGCTAGCTGGACTAGCGGGGCGGAATACAATGAGCAGTTCTTC. It encodes CSASWTSGAEYNEQFF.

V and J are TRBV29-1 and TRBJ1-2, with 11 bases aligning to TRBD1. The CDR3 spans 14 residues. Germline CDR1 is SQVTM and CDR2 is ANQGSEA. V lost 7 bases to trimming and J lost 8 bases; unmatched junction nucleotides: 12. Here the CDR3 reads CSGWTGGLLEGYTF. The CDR3 DNA follows: TGCAGCGGCTGGACAGGGGGCCTCCTAGAAGGCTACACCTTC. The full variable domain, with the rest looked up from reference TRBV29-1 and TRBJ1-2, is SAVISQKPSRDICQRGTSLTIQCQVDSQVTMMFWYRQQPGQSLTLIATANQGSEATYESGFVIDKFPISRPNLTFSTLTVSNMSPEDSSIYLCSGWTGGLLEGYTFGSGTRLTVV.

This clonotype has only a few counts. The chain links TRBV6-2 or TRBV6-3 to TRBJ2-1; 8 bases line up with TRBD1. The CDR3 has 15 residues. J gave up 2 bases and V 7 bases, and 7 bases lay outside the gene matches. Per germline, CDR1 MNHEY and CDR2 SVGEGT. DNA for the CDR3: TGTGCCAGCACCATACGGGACAGGACCTACAATGAGCAGTTCTTC. Translation: CASTIRDRTYNEQFF.

This clonotype occurred many times. The chain joins TRBV7-9 to TRBJ1-2; the D is unclear. The V gene lost 5 bases and the J gene lost 4 bases, with 8 bases spanning the gap. CDR3 size: 12 residues. Germline assignment: CDR1 SEHNR and CDR2 FQNEAQ (reference sequence). CDR3 nucleotide sequence: TGTGCCAGCAGCCCTACCACCTATGGCTACACCTTC. This encodes CASSPTTYGYTF.

This clonotype was detected a few times. J is TRBJ2-1 and V is TRBV20-1; D tentatively fits TRBD1 or TRBD2 (7 bases each). Trimming removed 4 bases from V and 7 bases from J, with 17 bases in between. This CDR3 region has 14 residues. CDR1 and CDR2 from the germline V gene are DFQATT and SNEGSKA (reference sequence). DNA of the CDR3: TGCAGTGCTACTCGACAGGGAGGGAGGAATGAGCAGTTCTTC. Protein sequence: CSATRQGGRNEQFF.

This clonotype showed up just a few times. The V and J genes are TRBV10-3 and TRBJ2-7; perhaps TRBD2 as D (5 bases). Germline V lookup: CDR1 ENHRY, CDR2 SYGVKD. This CDR3 has 8 residues. CDR3 sequence: CAISERGV. For the CDR3, the DNA is TGTGCCATCAGTGAACGGGGCGTC.

In regard to this clonotype: Being one base from a much bigger clone, this may be a read error. The genes are TRBV7-2 and TRBJ1-1, with D unresolved. V dropped 4 bases and J dropped 0 bases, with 12 bases sitting between them. Germline V gene sequence: CDR1 SGHTA, CDR2 FQGNSA. The CDR3 is made up of 15 amino acids. The CDR3 bases are TGTGCCAGCAGCTACTCCTTGGGATTGAACACTGAAGCTTTCTTT. Its protein is CASSYSLGLNTEAFF.

CDR3 protein: CASSQGLSGGELFF. CDR3 in DNA: TGCGCCAGCAGCCAAGGGCTGTCTGGGGGGGAGCTGTTTTTT. This chain links TRBV4-1 with TRBJ2-2; D is ambiguous. Germline V lookup: CDR1 MGHRA, CDR2 YSYEKL. The CDR3 has 14 residues. With 1 base removed from V and 8 bases from J, the gap between germline ends came to 11 bases.

The chain uses TRBV6-5 and TRBJ2-1; D gene uncertain. The CDR3 is 13 residues long. The germline CDR1 and CDR2 sequences are MNHEY and SVGAGI. V lost 2 bases and J lost 6, with 8 bases in between. Here the CDR3 reads CASSYLTANEQFF. The DNA of the CDR3 is TGTGCCAGCAGTTACCTTACTGCCAATGAGCAGTTCTTC.

There are many counts of this clonotype. The chain has TRBV7-8 and TRBJ2-4; 9 positions match TRBD2. The trim removed 3 bases at V and 2 bases at J, leaving 5 bases unmatched. Germline CDR1 and CDR2: SGHVS and FQNEAQ. This CDR3 spans 16 amino acids. In nucleotides, the CDR3 is TGTGCCAGCAGCTTCCCTAGCGGGGAAACCAAAAACATTCAGTACTTC. Protein: CASSFPSGETKNIQYF.

The V call is TRBV12-3 or TRBV12-4, the J call TRBJ2-2; D might be TRBD2 (6 bases). This CDR3 contains 16 residues. Trimming removed 6 bases at V and 0 bases at J, with 14 bases between. In DNA form, the CDR3 reads TGTGCCAGCAGCCCTTGGGACTTGGCGAACACCGGGGAGCTGTTTTTT. This sequence encodes CASSPWDLANTGELFF.

Points on this clonotype: In this CDR3 the conserved last residue, phenylalanine or tryptophan, is missing, so a read error is likely. This chain links TRBV10-3 with TRBJ2-7, with D possibly TRBD2 on 6 matching bases. This CDR3 region has 12 residues. The ends were cut back, 4 bases at V and 5 bases at J, with 9 bases in the middle. The germline V gene encodes CDR1 ENHRY and CDR2 SYGVKD. CDR3 sequence reads: CAISGGIHEQYS. For the CDR3, the DNA is TGTGCCATCAGTGGCGGGATCCACGAGCAGTACTCC.

This clonotype has more than one count but fewer than ten. The gene calls are TRBV6-2 or TRBV6-3 and TRBJ2-1; D remains ambiguous. CDR3 size: 11 residues. Germline values: CDR1 MNHEY, CDR2 SVGEGT. V gave up 5 bases and J gave up 9 bases, with 8 bases separating them. This CDR3 reads CASSTIGEQFF. The CDR3 DNA reads as TGTGCCAGCAGTACCATAGGTGAGCAGTTCTTC.

The chain has TRBV14 and TRBJ1-1; D remains ambiguous. The germline V and J ends were trimmed by 5 bases and 4 bases, with 11 bases remaining between them. The CDR3 has 13 residues. CDR1 and CDR2 (germline): SGHDN, FVKESK. The CDR3 DNA is TGTGCCAGCAGCTACTTCTCCGGCACTGAAGCTTTCTTT. Translation gives CASSYFSGTEAFF.

In the case of this clonotype: The junction does not match germline at one end; this may be a read error. The DNA of the CDR3 is TGTGTCAGCAGCTTACCCCGACAGGGCGGCCAAAACATTCAGTACTTC. Its translation is CVSSLPRQGGQNIQYF. The chain employs TRBV7-6 and TRBJ2-4, with 7 bases matching TRBD1. Per germline, CDR1 SGHVS and CDR2 FNYEAQ. This CDR3 contains 16 residues.

The chain uses TRBV10-3 and TRBJ2-7; 8 positions agree with TRBD1. Germline CDR1 ENHRY, CDR2 SYGVKD. J lost 5 bases, V lost 3 bases, and 9 bases had no gene match. The CDR3 runs 15 residues. The CDR3 DNA reads TGTGCCATCAGTGATTCGGCAGGGGGCCGGGACGAGCAGTACGTC. It yields the protein CAISDSAGGRDEQYV.

This clonotype came up a few times. The chain links TRBV12-5 to TRBJ2-7, with TRBD2 matching over 8 bases. The V gene's germline CDR1 is LGHNT and CDR2 FRNRAP. The ends lost 2 bases at V and 0 bases at J; junction bases unmatched: 12. The length of the CDR3 is 18 residues. This chain's CDR3 is CASGLYPPVAGRSYEQYF. CDR3 sequence (DNA): TGTGCTAGTGGTTTGTATCCGCCGGTAGCGGGGCGCTCCTACGAGCAGTACTTC.

This clonotype was observed a handful of times. The chain employs TRBV11-1 and TRBJ2-4; no definite D call. Germline V gene data show CDR1 as SGHAT and CDR2 as FQDESV (reference sequence). V was cut by 5 bases and J by 6 bases, with 8 bases left in between. The CDR3 spans 12 residues. The CDR3 sequence: CASSPSRNIQYF. DNA for the CDR3: TGTGCCAGCAGCCCCTCCCGAAACATTCAGTACTTC.

The chain uses TRBV14 and TRBJ2-7, with D possibly matching TRBD1 (7 bases). CDR3 length: 14 residues. Trimming removed 4 bases at V and 6 bases at J, with 16 bases between. CDR1 is SGHDN, CDR2 FVKESK, per germline. The CDR3 nucleotides read TGTGCCAGCAGCCTGACAGGGTGGGGAGGCGAGCAGTACTTC. Translation: CASSLTGWGGEQYF.

This clonotype was seen repeatedly, ten times or more. CDR3 in amino acids: CASSIRDIMYNEQFF. The CDR3 coding sequence is TGTGCCAGCAGCATCCGGGACATAATGTACAATGAGCAGTTCTTC. The rearrangement links TRBV7-6 to TRBJ2-1; tentative D call: TRBD1 (6 bases). The CDR3 covers 15 residues. Trimming removed 5 bases from V and 4 bases from J, with 15 bases in between. Per germline, CDR1 SGHVS and CDR2 FNYEAQ. The entire variable domain, with the rest obtained from reference TRBV7-6 and TRBJ2-1, is as follows: GAGVSQSPRYKVTKRGQDVALRCDPISGHVSLYWYRQALGQGPEFLTYFNYEAQQDKSGLPNDRFSAERPEGSISTLTIQRTEQRDSAMYRCASSIRDIMYNEQFFGPGTRLTVL.

The sample holds many counts of this clonotype. The V and J genes are TRBV7-6 and TRBJ2-7; possibly TRBD1 for D (6 bases). Per germline, CDR1 SGHVS and CDR2 FNYEAQ. V lost 3 bases and J 0 bases, leaving 9 bases between the germline ends. This CDR3 has 14 amino acids. The CDR3 sequence is CASSFRGTSYEQYF. The CDR3 bases are TGTGCCAGCAGCTTCAGGGGAACCTCCTACGAGCAGTACTTC.

This clonotype was found many times. The rearrangement uses TRBV7-8 and TRBJ2-1; 7 positions agree with TRBD1. V trimming: 5 bases; J trimming: 2 bases; junction bases outside the gene matches: 6. Germline loops: CDR1 SGHVS, CDR2 FQNEAQ. The CDR3 covers 15 residues. The CDR3: CASSPTGETYNEQFF. CDR3 nucleotide sequence: TGTGCCAGCAGCCCCACAGGGGAGACCTACAATGAGCAGTTCTTC.

This clonotype came up a few times. The chain combines TRBV7-9 with TRBJ2-7; D remains ambiguous. The length of the CDR3 is 13 residues. The germline gives CDR1 SEHNR, CDR2 FQNEAQ (reference sequence). The ends were cut back, 0 bases at V and 3 bases at J, with 6 bases in the middle. CDR3 loop: CASSLARNYEQYV. The CDR3 region has the DNA TGTGCCAGCAGCTTAGCCAGGAACTACGAGCAGTACGTC.

The chain is built from TRBV6-5 and TRBJ2-3; weak D call: TRBD2 (5 bases). Trimming left V 4 bases short and J 0 bases short, with 14 bases between. Germline CDR1 is MNHEY and CDR2 is SVGAGI. The CDR3 sequence is 16 residues long. The CDR3 DNA sequence: TGTGCCAGCAGTTCCGCGGACTGGACTAGCACAGATACGCAGTATTTT. This sequence encodes CASSSADWTSTDTQYF.